This is a list of T cell receptor beta chains from one sample in a study of Graves' ophthalmopathy and Graves' hyperthyroidism. TCRdb independently ran MiXCR on the multiplex PCR reads; one entry per CDR3 protein. The sample lists about 400,000 distinct CDR3 sequences; approximately 15% were seen once. Specimen: peripheral blood. These receptors all come from a woman under 30 with stable Graves' hyperthyroidism. The CDR3 runs from the conserved cysteine through the conserved F or W. The order of the fields is V gene, D gene, clone size, J gene, CDR3 DNA, CDR3 protein. D genes are given only for firm matches. Not every row has a clone size; where given, it reads once, few, many or a size class.

>TRBV20-1|TRBD1|many|TRBJ2-5
TGCAGTGCTCACGGGACAGGAGGAGAGACCCAGTACTTC
CSAHGTGGETQYF
>TRBV7-3|NA|many|TRBJ1-1
TGTGCCAGCAGCTTAAGTCTCTTGCTGAGGTCCAACACTGAAGCTTTCTTT
CASSLSLLLRSNTEAFF
>TRBV7-9|TRBD2|many|TRBJ2-7
TGTGCCAGCAGCTTAGTTGCTAGCGGGGAGGTCTACGAGCAGTACTTC
CASSLVASGEVYEQYF
>TRBV7-2|NA|many|TRBJ2-5
TGTGCCAGCAGCTTACGGGTCAGCCAAGAGACCCAGTACTTC
CASSLRVSQETQYF
>TRBV6-5|NA|many|TRBJ1-5
TGTGCCAGCAGGACTGGGAATCAGCCCCAGCATTTT
CASRTGNQPQHF
>TRBV6-1|NA|many|TRBJ1-6
TGTGCCAGCAGTGGTCCTCCAGGTTACAATAATTCACCCCTCCACTTT
CASSGPPGYNNSPLHF
>TRBV7-2|NA|many|TRBJ2-5
TGTGCCAGCAGCTTAGCTAGGGGCACCCAAGAGACCCAGTACTTC
CASSLARGTQETQYF
>TRBV7-2|TRBD2|NA|TRBJ2-7
TGTGCCAGCAGCTTAGCGCCTAGCGGGTTTTCCTACGAGCAGTACTTC
CASSLAPSGFSYEQYF
>TRBV3-1|TRBD1|NA|TRBJ2-7
TGTGCCAGCAGCCAAGTGGACAGGGGGCCCTACGAGCAGTACTTC
CASSQVDRGPYEQYF
>TRBV18|NA|NA|TRBJ1-2
TGTGCCAGCTCAACACAGAGGGATGGCTACACCTTC
CASSTQRDGYTF
>TRBV6-2/TRBV6-3|NA|many|TRBJ1-5
TGTGCCAGCAGTTACGTAGGGAATCCGAATCAGCCCCAGCATTTT
CASSYVGNPNQPQHF
>TRBV12-3/TRBV12-4|NA|many|TRBJ1-2
TGTGCCAGCAGCTGGCGCAGGAGACCTAACTATGGCTACACCTTC
CASSWRRRPNYGYTF
>TRBV11-2|NA|NA|TRBJ2-4
TGTGCCAGCAGCTGGGGGTCGGTAGTCAAAAACATTCAGTACTTC
CASSWGSVVKNIQYF
>TRBV27|NA|few|TRBJ1-5
TGTGCCAGCATCGCGAGAGGCGGTTATGGCAATCAGCCCCAGCATTTT
CASIARGGYGNQPQHF
>TRBV6-2/TRBV6-3|TRBD2|many|TRBJ2-7
TGTGCCAGCAGTTACTCCCAACTAGCGGGGCCGGGGGAGCAGTACTTC
CASSYSQLAGPGEQYF
>TRBV28|NA|many|TRBJ1-1
TGTGCCAGCAGTTTACCAGACGGGAACACTGAAGCTTTCTTT
CASSLPDGNTEAFF
>TRBV6-1|TRBD1|many|TRBJ1-2
TGTGCCAGCGCGTCAGGGGGCAGCTATGGCTACACCTTC
CASASGGSYGYTF
>TRBV6-1|NA|NA|TRBJ2-7
TGTGCCTCCCGGGACCCAAAGGGGGGCTACGAGCAGTACTTC
CASRDPKGGYEQYF
>TRBV29-1|NA|NA|TRBJ1-2
TGCAGCGTTGCGGCAGGGCAAGCTAACTATGGCTACACCTTC
CSVAAGQANYGYTF
>TRBV6-5|NA|NA|TRBJ1-5
TGTGCCAGCAGTTACTCGGGGGCGGATCAGCCCCAGCATTTT
CASSYSGADQPQHF
>TRBV5-1|NA|NA|TRBJ2-5
TGCGCCAGCAGCTTTGGACAAGTCCAAGAGACCCAGTACTTC
CASSFGQVQETQYF
>TRBV12-3/TRBV12-4|NA|NA|TRBJ2-7
TGTGCCAGCAGTTTAATGGGCAGTGCCTACGAGCAGTACTTC
CASSLMGSAYEQYF
>TRBV5-1|NA|few|TRBJ2-5
TGCGCCAGCAGCTTGGACCTGACAGTACAAGAGACCCAGTACTTC
CASSLDLTVQETQYF
>TRBV11-2|NA|many|TRBJ1-6
TGTGCCAGCAGCATGAACAGCATGAATTCACCCCTCCACTTT
CASSMNSMNSPLHF
>TRBV7-9|TRBD1|many|TRBJ1-5
TGTGCCAGCAGCCCGACAGGGAATCAGCCCCAGCATTTT
CASSPTGNQPQHF
>TRBV12-3/TRBV12-4|NA|many|TRBJ2-7
TGTGCCAGCGCGTACTTAGCCCCTGACTACGAGCAGTACTTC
CASAYLAPDYEQYF
>TRBV28|TRBD1|few|TRBJ1-5
TGTGCCAGCAGTTCCGACAGGGGGCTAATTAGCAATCAGCCCCAGCATTTT
CASSSDRGLISNQPQHF
>TRBV11-2|NA|many|TRBJ2-5
TGTGCCAGCAGCTTCGACGTGACCCAGTACTTC
CASSFDVTQYF
>TRBV5-1|NA|NA|TRBJ2-3
TGCGCCAGCAGCTTGATCCAGACCGAAGATACGCAGTATTTT
CASSLIQTEDTQYF
>TRBV24-1|TRBD1|many|TRBJ2-7
TGTGCCACCAGTGATTACCACAGGGGCTTCTCCTACGAGCAGTACTTC
CATSDYHRGFSYEQYF
>TRBV24-1|NA|many|TRBJ1-1
TGTGCCACCAGACCCGGAGGAGACACTGAAGCTTTCTTT
CATRPGGDTEAFF
>TRBV19|NA|many|TRBJ1-5
TGTGCCAGTAGTATAGGTGGCAATCAGCCCCAGCATTTT
CASSIGGNQPQHF
>TRBV15|NA|NA|TRBJ1-2
TGTGCCACCAGCAGGCCGTTGGACAAATCCGGCTACACCTTC
CATSRPLDKSGYTF
>TRBV20-1|NA|NA|TRBJ2-7
TGCAGTGCTCTGACGGACATAAGCTCCTACGAGCAGTACTTC
CSALTDISSYEQYF
>TRBV7-6|NA|NA|TRBJ2-5
TGTGCCAGCAGCCAGGCTCTGGAGGAGACCCAGTACTTC
CASSQALEETQYF
>TRBV11-2|NA|many|TRBJ1-3
TGTGCCAGCAGCTTAGTGGGGCAGGGCTCTGGAAACACCATATATTTT
CASSLVGQGSGNTIYF
>TRBV6-5|NA|many|TRBJ1-5
TGTGCCAGCAGTTACCCAGGAATCGACAGGCCAAATCAGCCCCAGCATTTT
CASSYPGIDRPNQPQHF
>TRBV12-3/TRBV12-4|NA|many|TRBJ1-1
TGTGCCAGCAGTTTATGGGAGGGGAACACTGAAGCTTTCTTT
CASSLWEGNTEAFF
>TRBV28|TRBD2|once|TRBJ2-7
TGTGCCAGCAGGGAGCGGGGGGGATCCTACGAGCAGTACTTC
CASRERGGSYEQYF
>TRBV29-1|NA|many|TRBJ2-2
TGCAGCGTCAGGGGGGGGGCGGCCGGGGAGCTGTTTTTT
CSVRGGAAGELFF
>TRBV27|NA|many|TRBJ1-1
TGTGCCAGCAGTCCCTCAATCCTAGGGACTGAAGCTTTCTTT
CASSPSILGTEAFF
>TRBV6-5|NA|once|TRBJ2-7
TGTGCCAGCAGTTACTCAGGGCCCCCATTTTTATACGAGCAGTACTTC
CASSYSGPPFLYEQYF
>TRBV6-5|NA|many|TRBJ1-2
TGTGCCAGCAGTTACCTGGGGATACAGGGCTACACCTTC
CASSYLGIQGYTF
>TRBV11-2|NA|many|TRBJ2-5
TGTGCCAGCAGCACCAGCCCGGGACAAGCGGAGACCCAGTACTTC
CASSTSPGQAETQYF
>TRBV6-5|NA|NA|TRBJ1-2
TGTGCCAGCACTGTCTACGGTAACTATGGCTACACCTTC
CASTVYGNYGYTF
>TRBV5-8|NA|many|TRBJ1-5
TGTGCCAGCAGCGCGGTACTCGGGTATCAGCCCCAGCATTTT
CASSAVLGYQPQHF
>TRBV6-1|NA|many|TRBJ1-2
TGTGCCAGCAGTGAAGCGGCAGCTAACTATGGCTACACCTTC
CASSEAAANYGYTF
>TRBV7-8|NA|many|TRBJ1-1
TGTGCCAGCAGCTTAGGTTATAAGAGATCTGTCGGTAACACTGAAGCTTTCTTT
CASSLGYKRSVGNTEAFF
>TRBV2|TRBD2|many|TRBJ2-5
TGTGCCACACACCCTAGCGGGGTGTCCCAAGAGACCCAGTACTTC
CATHPSGVSQETQYF
>TRBV7-3|NA|NA|TRBJ2-5
TGTGCCAGCAGCTCCAGGGTGAGGGAGACCCAGTACTTC
CASSSRVRETQYF
>TRBV7-8|TRBD1|many|TRBJ1-5
TGTGCCAGCTCGGCAGGGGGCGCGTCCCAGCATTTT
CASSAGGASQHF
>TRBV11-2|NA|many|TRBJ2-7
TGTGCCAGCAGCTTAGGAGGCGGGCAGGGCGAGCAGTACTTC
CASSLGGGQGEQYF